One sample yielded the 31 T cell receptor beta chains listed below, sequenced in a study of graft-versus-host responses after intestinal transplantation. The antigens for these receptors are not known. The protocol was immunoSEQ multiplex PCR, while the TCRdb copy is restricted to in-frame clones and leaves out a portion. The sample shows some 140,000 clones, 85% to 95% of them seen only once. Sequenced material: unstimulated CD4+ T cells sorted from spleen or lymph node cells, taken before intestinal transplant. These receptors were collected from a human donor who received an intestinal transplant.

This clone was detected only once. V usage is TRBV28 and J usage is TRBJ2-7, with 8 positions matching TRBD1. From germline, CDR1 is MDHEN and CDR2 SYDVKM. The V segment lost 10 bases and the J segment 2 bases; nucleotides outside the gene matches: 7. This CDR3 spans 13 amino acids. The CDR3: CAILQGGAYEQYF. In DNA, the CDR3 is TGTGCCATCCTACAGGGGGGCGCCTACGAGCAGTACTTC.

The chain carries TRBV18 and TRBJ2-5, with TRBD2 as a possible D gene (5 bases). Germline V gene data show CDR1 as KGHSH and CDR2 as LQKENI. The CDR3 contains 13 residues. Deletions cut 1 base from V and 5 bases from J, with 8 bases between. Here the CDR3 reads CASSPRERETQYF. For the CDR3, the DNA is TGTGCCAGCTCACCACGGGAGAGGGAGACCCAGTACTTC.

The gene calls are TRBV5-1 and TRBJ2-7, with 8 bases matching TRBD1. This CDR3 spans 15 amino acids. Germline V gene lookup returns CDR1 SGHRS and CDR2 YFSETQ. The J segment lost 2 bases and the V segment lost 0 bases, leaving 4 bases of the junction unmatched. CDR3 DNA: TGCGCCAGCAGCTTGGCCGGGACAGGTACCTACGAGCAGTACTTC. This translates into CASSLAGTGTYEQYF.

J is TRBJ2-1 and V is TRBV28; a weak D match, TRBD2 (6 bases). Germline CDR1 and CDR2: MDHEN and SYDVKM. The CDR3 totals 16 residues. Trimming removed 1 base at V and 0 bases at J, with 10 bases between. In DNA form, the CDR3 reads TGTGCCAGCAGTTTATCGGGAGTAAGCTCCTACAATGAGCAGTTCTTC. Its protein is CASSLSGVSSYNEQFF.

The rearrangement uses TRBV7-3 and TRBJ2-2; D unresolved. Germline loops: CDR1 SGHTA, CDR2 FQGTGA. The V gene lost 2 bases and the J gene lost 4 bases, with 8 bases spanning the gap. The CDR3 has 14 residues. As DNA, the CDR3 is TGTGCCAGCAGCTTATATGCGGTCACCGGGGAGCTGTTTTTT. This translates into CASSLYAVTGELFF.

This sequence joins TRBV9 and TRBJ1-1; D may be TRBD1 (5 bases). Germline lookup yields CDR1 SGDLS and CDR2 YYNGEE. The CDR3 has 14 amino acids. Trimming cost V 4 bases and J 0 bases, with 10 bases left between them. CDR3 nucleotide sequence: TGTGCCAGCAGCCCGGGACCGCTGAACACTGAAGCTTTCTTT. This codes for CASSPGPLNTEAFF.

The rearrangement links TRBV7-3 to TRBJ1-1; D uncertain. V was trimmed by 4 bases and J by 2 bases, leaving 11 bases between them. The length of the CDR3 is 14 residues. Germline V gene lookup returns CDR1 SGHTA and CDR2 FQGTGA. The CDR3 reads CASSSLPSNTEAFF. DNA of the CDR3: TGTGCCAGCAGCTCGCTCCCGAGTAACACTGAAGCTTTCTTT.

In DNA, the CDR3 is TGTGCCAGCAGTCGACAGCCTGCCTACGAGCAGTACTTC. This encodes CASSRQPAYEQYF. This chain uses TRBV6-1 with TRBJ2-7; D might be TRBD1 (5 bases). Trimming pared 5 bases from V and 2 bases from J, leaving 10 bases between. The CDR3 contains 13 residues. In germline, CDR1 is MNHNS, CDR2 SASEGT.

The chain combines TRBV7-2 with TRBJ2-5; TRBD1 aligns across 9 bases. The CDR3 loop spans 12 amino acids. The V gene's germline CDR1 is SGHTA and CDR2 FQGNSA. J gave up 13 bases and V 5 bases, and 8 bases lay outside the gene matches. The CDR3 nucleotides are TGTGCCAGCAGCAGCACAGGGGGCAAAACGTACTTC. Translation: CASSSTGGKTYF.

V is TRBV7-2 and J is TRBJ1-1; no clear D. This CDR3 region has 13 residues. Trimming pared 1 base from V and 4 bases from J, leaving 7 bases between. Germline CDR1 reads SGHTA; CDR2 reads FQGNSA. CDR3 DNA sequence: TGTGCCAGCAGCTTAGGTCGGCTCACTGAAGCTTTCTTT. The encoded protein is CASSLGRLTEAFF.

The genes are TRBV10-3 and TRBJ2-1; 10 bases align to TRBD2. Germline loops: CDR1 ENHRY, CDR2 SYGVKD. The trim removed 9 bases at V and 8 bases at J, leaving 16 bases unmatched. The CDR3 is 16 amino acids. CDR3 in amino acids: CAMSSGSGRARYEQFF. CDR3 nucleotides: TGTGCCATGAGCAGCGGAAGCGGGAGGGCCCGGTATGAGCAGTTCTTC.

The chain couples TRBV28 to TRBJ2-2, with 8 bases aligning to TRBD1. J lost 3 bases, V lost 4 bases, and 7 bases had no gene match. Germline CDR1 MDHEN, CDR2 SYDVKM. The CDR3 consists of 16 residues. This CDR3 reads CASSYMDRADTGELFF. The CDR3 coding sequence is TGTGCCAGCAGTTATATGGACAGGGCCGACACCGGGGAGCTGTTTTTT.

The rearrangement joins TRBV7-8 to TRBJ2-7; a possible D gene is TRBD2 (5 bases). V was clipped by 4 bases and J by 2 bases, with 9 bases between them. The CDR3 contains 13 residues. Germline V gene lookup returns CDR1 SGHVS and CDR2 FQNEAQ. In DNA, the CDR3 is TGTGCCAGCAGCTCCTCCGGGACCTACGAGCAGTACTTC. The encoded protein is CASSSSGTYEQYF.

The V and J genes are TRBV7-9 and TRBJ2-5; tentatively, D is TRBD2 (5 bases). The closer fit of TRBJ2-7 to the DNA end suggests the J call may be wrong. The CDR3 covers 15 residues. Germline lookup yields CDR1 SEHNR and CDR2 FQNEAQ (reference sequence). CDR3 amino acids: CASSPDLEVPYEQYF. Here the CDR3 DNA reads TGTGCCAGCAGCCCCGATTTGGAGGTTCCTTACGAGCAGTACTTC.

The rearrangement links TRBV6-6 to TRBJ2-7; the match to TRBD1 covers 7 bases. The V segment lost 7 bases and the J segment 1 base; nucleotides outside the gene matches: 10. CDR3 length: 15 residues. CDR1 MNHNY and CDR2 SVGAGI come from the germline V gene (reference sequence). The CDR3 DNA follows: TGTGCCAGCACCTTTGACAGGGCCCGTTCCTACGAGCAGTACTTC. Translation: CASTFDRARSYEQYF.

This rearrangement joins TRBV6-5 to TRBJ2-1; D might be TRBD1 or TRBD2, each matching 6 bases. This CDR3 region has 14 residues. Germline lookup yields CDR1 MNHEY and CDR2 SVGAGI. The V end lost 10 bases, the J end lost 5 bases, and 18 bases lay between the germline ends. Here the CDR3 DNA reads TGTGCCACCTGGGAAGGGGGGCACCACAATGAGCAGTTCTTC. This translates into CATWEGGHHNEQFF.

The rearrangement joins TRBV19 to TRBJ1-5, with D perhaps matching TRBD1 (5 bases). V shed 4 bases and J shed 3 bases, with 13 bases lying between them. CDR1 is LNHDA and CDR2 is SQIVND in the germline V gene (reference sequence). This CDR3 contains 15 residues. CDR3 bases: TGTGCCAGTAGTAAAGGGACCGACCTCAATCAGCCCCAGCATTTT. It yields the protein CASSKGTDLNQPQHF.

The chain is built from TRBV27 and TRBJ2-2; a weak D match, TRBD1 (6 bases). The CDR3 spans 18 residues. Germline V gives CDR1 MNHEY, CDR2 SMNVEV (reference sequence). Trimming stripped 5 bases from V and 0 bases from J, with 19 bases between. Here the CDR3 DNA reads TGTGCCAGCAGTCCGGACAGTGGGAAAGTTGCGAACACCGGGGAGCTGTTTTTT. Encoded protein: CASSPDSGKVANTGELFF.

This clone occurred once. V usage is TRBV27 and J usage is TRBJ1-1; a weak D match, TRBD1 (5 bases). This CDR3 comprises 14 residues. V was cut by 2 bases and J by 4 bases, with 11 bases left in between. Looked up from germline, CDR1 is MNHEY and CDR2 is SMNVEV (reference sequence). CDR3 residues: CASSLGGVSTEAFF. The CDR3 coding sequence is TGTGCCAGCAGTTTAGGGGGGGTCAGCACTGAAGCTTTCTTT.

On this clone: The same CDR3 can be traced to other DNA sequences in this sample. This chain joins TRBV9 and TRBJ2-3, with 11 bases matching TRBD2. This CDR3 is 16 amino acids long. V gave up 1 base and J gave up 2 bases; unmatched junction bases: 3. The germline gives CDR1 SGDLS, CDR2 YYNGEE. CDR3 sequence (DNA): TGTGCCAGCAGCGTAACTAGCGGGAGTTCCACAGATACGCAGTATTTT. Translated, it gives CASSVTSGSSTDTQYF.

The V and J genes are TRBV30 and TRBJ2-5; D may be TRBD2 (5 bases). Trimming pared 0 bases from V and 5 bases from J, leaving 16 bases between. Germline V CDR1 and CDR2: GTSNPN, SVGIG (reference sequence). The CDR3 length is 15 residues. The CDR3 sequence is CAWSVTGNKRETQYF. CDR3 DNA: TGTGCCTGGAGTGTTACCGGGAATAAGAGGGAGACCCAGTACTTC.

This clone has just one count. J is TRBJ2-1 and V is TRBV6-5; weak D call: TRBD2 (5 bases). Trimming left V 0 bases short and J 10 bases short, with 19 bases between. Germline loops: CDR1 MNHEY, CDR2 SVGAGI. The CDR3 length is 16 residues. The CDR3 here is CASSYSVISVTYEQFF. CDR3 DNA: TGTGCCAGCAGTTACTCTGTGATTAGCGTGACTTACGAGCAGTTCTTC.

This chain uses TRBV30 with TRBJ2-1, with 7 nucleotides matching TRBD2. V lost 8 bases and J lost 4; bases outside the gene matches: 8. Per the germline V gene, CDR1 is GTSNPN and CDR2 is SVGIG (reference sequence). The CDR3 runs to 13 residues. The CDR3 sequence: CAQGLAAYNEQFF. The DNA of the CDR3 is TGTGCCCAAGGGCTAGCGGCTTACAATGAGCAGTTCTTC.

This clone occurred a few times. CDR3 sequence (DNA): TGTGCCAGCAGTACGACAGTCTCCTACGAGCAGTACTTC. Translating gives CASSTTVSYEQYF. This chain connects TRBV6-6 to TRBJ2-7, with D perhaps matching TRBD1 (5 bases). In germline, CDR1 is MNHNY, CDR2 SVGAGI (reference sequence). Trimming stripped 5 bases from V and 0 bases from J, with 8 bases between. This CDR3 is built from 13 residues.

The chain's CDR3 is CAWSHPGGTGELFF. DNA of the CDR3: TGTGCCTGGAGTCACCCAGGGGGCACCGGGGAGCTGTTTTTT. The rearrangement uses TRBV30 and TRBJ2-2; TRBD1 matches 7 bases. The CDR3 extends over 14 amino acids. V trimming: 2 bases; J trimming: 4 bases; junction bases outside the gene matches: 4. Germline V gives CDR1 GTSNPN, CDR2 SVGIG (reference sequence).

The gene calls are TRBV11-2 and TRBJ1-2; TRBD1 is a possible D gene (5 bases). V was pared by 5 bases and J by 8 bases, with 15 bases between. The CDR3 runs 13 residues. In germline, CDR1 is SGHAT, CDR2 FQNNGV. The CDR3 here is CASSRVPGAGYTF. The DNA of the CDR3 is TGTGCCAGCAGCCGTGTCCCCGGGGCGGGCTACACCTTC. Looking up the rest from reference TRBV11-2 and TRBJ1-2 gives the full variable domain: EAGVAQSPRYKIIEKRQSVAFWCNPISGHATLYWYQQILGQGPKLLIQFQNNGVVDDSQLPKDRFSAERLKGVDSTLKIQPAKLEDSAVYLCASSRVPGAGYTFGSGTRLTVV.

The chain employs TRBV6-5 and TRBJ2-7; possibly TRBD1 for D (5 bases). The CDR3 loop spans 15 amino acids. Trimming removed 5 bases from V and 4 bases from J, with 18 bases in between. Germline values: CDR1 MNHEY, CDR2 SVGAGI. CDR3 region: CASSRLPSSGYEQYF. The CDR3 DNA follows: TGTGCCAGCAGTAGACTCCCGTCTTCAGGGTACGAGCAGTACTTC.

This sequence joins TRBV6-5 and TRBJ1-2, with a weak D call TRBD1 (5 bases). Between the trimmed V and J ends, which lost 2 bases and 6 bases, there was a span of 13 bases. In germline, CDR1 is MNHEY, CDR2 SVGAGI. The CDR3 sequence is 14 residues long. CDR3 loop: CASSYGGTPDGYTF. CDR3 DNA sequence: TGTGCCAGCAGTTACGGAGGGACCCCAGATGGCTACACCTTC.

The genes are TRBV19 and TRBJ2-7, with 10 bases matching TRBD2. V gave up 3 bases and J gave up 4 bases; unmatched junction bases: 3. This CDR3 contains 14 residues. CDR1 LNHDA and CDR2 SQIVND come from the germline V gene (reference sequence). The CDR3 reads CASSIASGSYEQYF. Written as DNA, the CDR3 is TGTGCCAGTAGTATTGCTAGCGGGAGTTACGAGCAGTACTTC.

The chain employs TRBV7-3 and TRBJ2-6, with D possibly called TRBD1 or TRBD2 (6 bases each). The CDR3 runs 18 residues. The V gene's germline CDR1 is SGHTA and CDR2 FQGTGA. The germline V and J ends were trimmed by 2 bases and 0 bases, with 14 bases remaining between them. CDR3 amino acids: CASSLFGGSSSGANVLTF. The CDR3 DNA follows: TGTGCCAGCAGCTTATTCGGGGGCTCTAGCTCTGGGGCCAACGTCCTGACTTTC.

The chain carries TRBV7-3 and TRBJ2-1; no firm D call. V was clipped by 5 bases and J by 2 bases, with 13 bases between them. The CDR3 runs to 15 residues. Germline-derived CDR1 and CDR2 are SGHTA and FQGTGA. In DNA form, the CDR3 reads TGTGCCAGCAGCCTCAGCCTCGGTACCTACAATGAGCAGTTCTTC. As protein: CASSLSLGTYNEQFF.